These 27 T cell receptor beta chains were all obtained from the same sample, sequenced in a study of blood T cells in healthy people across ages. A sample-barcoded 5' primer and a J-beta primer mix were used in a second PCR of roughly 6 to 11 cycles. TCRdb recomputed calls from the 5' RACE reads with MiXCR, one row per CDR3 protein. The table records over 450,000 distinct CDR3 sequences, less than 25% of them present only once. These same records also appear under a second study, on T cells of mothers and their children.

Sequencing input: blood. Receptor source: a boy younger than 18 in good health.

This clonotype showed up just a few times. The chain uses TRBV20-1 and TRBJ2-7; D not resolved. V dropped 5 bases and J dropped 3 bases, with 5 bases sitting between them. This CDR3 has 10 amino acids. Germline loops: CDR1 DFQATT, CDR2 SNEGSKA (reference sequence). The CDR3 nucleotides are TGCAGTGCTTTCCTCTACGAGCAGTACTTC. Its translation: CSAFLYEQYF.

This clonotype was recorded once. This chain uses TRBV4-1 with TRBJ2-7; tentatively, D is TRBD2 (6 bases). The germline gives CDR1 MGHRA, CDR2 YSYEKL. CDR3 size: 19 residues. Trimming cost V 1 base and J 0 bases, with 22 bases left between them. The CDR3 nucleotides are TGCGCCAGCAGCCAAGTACGTTTGGGCGCCCGGCGGGGCTCCTACGAGCAGTACTTC. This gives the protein CASSQVRLGARRGSYEQYF.

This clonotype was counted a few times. CDR3 amino acids: CASSSTPDEQFF. CDR3 in DNA: TGTGCCAGCAGCTCAACCCCGGACGAGCAGTTCTTC. This sequence joins TRBV11-1 and TRBJ2-1; D gene uncertain. The V end lost 4 bases, the J end lost 10 bases, and 11 bases lay between the germline ends. In germline, CDR1 is SGHAT, CDR2 FQDESV (reference sequence). The CDR3 has 12 amino acids.

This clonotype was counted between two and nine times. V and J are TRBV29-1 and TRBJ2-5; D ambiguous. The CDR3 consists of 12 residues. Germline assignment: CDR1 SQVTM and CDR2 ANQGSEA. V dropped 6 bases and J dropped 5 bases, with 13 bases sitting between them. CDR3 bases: TGCAGCGTCGTATCAGTGAGGGAGACCCAGTACTTC. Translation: CSVVSVRETQYF. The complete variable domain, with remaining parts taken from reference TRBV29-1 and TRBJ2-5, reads SAVISQKPSRDICQRGTSLTIQCQVDSQVTMMFWYRQQPGQSLTLIATANQGSEATYESGFVIDKFPISRPNLTFSTLTVSNMSPEDSSIYLCSVVSVRETQYFGPGTRLLVL.

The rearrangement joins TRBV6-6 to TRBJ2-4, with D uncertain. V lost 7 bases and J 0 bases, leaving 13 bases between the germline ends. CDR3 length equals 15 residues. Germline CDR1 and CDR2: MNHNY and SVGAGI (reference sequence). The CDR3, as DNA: TGTGCCAGCACCGAACAAGTGATAGCCAAAAACATTCAGTACTTC. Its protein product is CASTEQVIAKNIQYF.

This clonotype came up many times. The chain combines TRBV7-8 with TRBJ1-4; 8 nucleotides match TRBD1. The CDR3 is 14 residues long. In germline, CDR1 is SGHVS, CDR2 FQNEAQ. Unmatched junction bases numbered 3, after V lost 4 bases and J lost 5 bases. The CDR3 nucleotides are TGTGCCAGCAGCTCAGGGGGCGGGAATGAAAAACTGTTTTTT. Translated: CASSSGGGNEKLFF.

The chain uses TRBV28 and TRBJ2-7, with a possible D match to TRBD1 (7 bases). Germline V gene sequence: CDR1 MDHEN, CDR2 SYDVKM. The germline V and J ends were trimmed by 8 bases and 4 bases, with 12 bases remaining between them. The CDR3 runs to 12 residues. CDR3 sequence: CASCQGGYEQYF. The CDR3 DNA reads TGTGCCAGCTGCCAGGGGGGTTACGAGCAGTACTTC.

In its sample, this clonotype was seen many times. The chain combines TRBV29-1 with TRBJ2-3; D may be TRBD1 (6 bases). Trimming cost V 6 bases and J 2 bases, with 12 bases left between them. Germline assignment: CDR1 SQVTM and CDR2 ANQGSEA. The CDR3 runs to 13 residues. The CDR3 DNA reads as TGCAGCGTCCAGGGGCGGGTCACAGATACGCAGTATTTT. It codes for CSVQGRVTDTQYF.

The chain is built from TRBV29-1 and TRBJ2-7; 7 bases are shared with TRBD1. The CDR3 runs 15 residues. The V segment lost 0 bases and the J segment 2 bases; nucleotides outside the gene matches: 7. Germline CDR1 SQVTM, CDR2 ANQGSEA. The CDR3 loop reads CSVEEVRDRAYEQYF. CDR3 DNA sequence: TGCAGCGTTGAAGAAGTCCGGGACAGAGCCTACGAGCAGTACTTC.

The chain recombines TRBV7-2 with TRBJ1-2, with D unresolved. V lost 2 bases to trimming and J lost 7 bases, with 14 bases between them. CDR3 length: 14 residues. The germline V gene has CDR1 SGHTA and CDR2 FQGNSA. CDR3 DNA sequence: TGTGCCAGCAGCTTATCCGGAGGTGGAGGTGGCTACACCTTC. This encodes CASSLSGGGGGYTF.

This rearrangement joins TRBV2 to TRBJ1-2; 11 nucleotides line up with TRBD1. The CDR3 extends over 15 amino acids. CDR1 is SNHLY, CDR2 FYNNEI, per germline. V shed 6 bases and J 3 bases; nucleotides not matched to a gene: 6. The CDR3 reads CASRRDRGKDYGYTF. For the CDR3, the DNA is TGTGCCAGCAGGAGGGACAGGGGGAAAGACTATGGCTACACCTTC.

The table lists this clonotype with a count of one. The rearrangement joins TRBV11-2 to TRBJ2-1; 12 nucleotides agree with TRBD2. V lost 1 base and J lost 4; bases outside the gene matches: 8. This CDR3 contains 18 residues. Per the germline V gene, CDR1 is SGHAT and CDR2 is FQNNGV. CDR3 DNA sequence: TGTGCCAGCAGCTTAGCCACCGGGACTAGCGGGTGGTACAATGAGCAGTTCTTC. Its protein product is CASSLATGTSGWYNEQFF. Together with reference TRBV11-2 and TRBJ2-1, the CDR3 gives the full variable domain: EAGVAQSPRYKIIEKRQSVAFWCNPISGHATLYWYQQILGQGPKLLIQFQNNGVVDDSQLPKDRFSAERLKGVDSTLKIQPAKLEDSAVYLCASSLATGTSGWYNEQFFGPGTRLTVL.

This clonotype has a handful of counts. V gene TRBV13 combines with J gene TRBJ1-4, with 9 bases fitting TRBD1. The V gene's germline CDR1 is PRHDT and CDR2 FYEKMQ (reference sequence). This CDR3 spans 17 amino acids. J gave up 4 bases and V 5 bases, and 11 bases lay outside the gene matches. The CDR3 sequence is CASSTRDRAFFNEKLFF. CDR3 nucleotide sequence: TGTGCCAGCAGCACCCGGGACAGGGCGTTTTTTAATGAAAAACTGTTTTTT.

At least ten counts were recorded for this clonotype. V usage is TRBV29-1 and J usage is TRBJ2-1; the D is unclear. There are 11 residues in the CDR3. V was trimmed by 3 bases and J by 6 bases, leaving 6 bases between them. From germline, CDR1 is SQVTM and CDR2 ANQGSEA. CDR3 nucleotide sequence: TGCAGCGTTGACCGCGGCAATGAGCAGTTCTTC. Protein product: CSVDRGNEQFF.

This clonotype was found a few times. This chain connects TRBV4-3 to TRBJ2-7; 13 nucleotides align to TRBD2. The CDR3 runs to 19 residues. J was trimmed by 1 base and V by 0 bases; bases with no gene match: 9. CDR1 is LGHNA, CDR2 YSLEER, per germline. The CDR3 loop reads CASSQEYGGTSGDSYEQYF. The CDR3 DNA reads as TGCGCCAGCAGCCAAGAATATGGAGGGACTAGCGGGGATTCCTACGAGCAGTACTTC.

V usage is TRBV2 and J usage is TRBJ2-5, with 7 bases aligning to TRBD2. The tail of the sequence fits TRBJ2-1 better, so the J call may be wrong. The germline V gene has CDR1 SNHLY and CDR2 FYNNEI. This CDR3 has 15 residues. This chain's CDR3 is CASSERAGPYNEQFF. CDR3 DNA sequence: TGTGCCAGCAGTGAAAGAGCGGGACCTTACAATGAGCAGTTCTTC.

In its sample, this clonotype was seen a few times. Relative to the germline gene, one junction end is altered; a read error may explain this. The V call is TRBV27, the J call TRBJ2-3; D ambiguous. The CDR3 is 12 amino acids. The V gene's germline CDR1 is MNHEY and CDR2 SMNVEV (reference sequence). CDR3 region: CASRGLQDTHYF. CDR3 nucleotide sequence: TGTGCCAGCAGGGGATTGCAGGATACGCATTATTTT.

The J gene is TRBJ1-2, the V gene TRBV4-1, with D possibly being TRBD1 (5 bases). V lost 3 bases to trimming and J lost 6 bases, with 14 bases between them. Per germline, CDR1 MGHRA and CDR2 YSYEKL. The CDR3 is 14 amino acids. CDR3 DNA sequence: TGCGCCAGCAGCCATGAGGGGAGAGCCCATGGCTACACCTTC. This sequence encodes CASSHEGRAHGYTF.

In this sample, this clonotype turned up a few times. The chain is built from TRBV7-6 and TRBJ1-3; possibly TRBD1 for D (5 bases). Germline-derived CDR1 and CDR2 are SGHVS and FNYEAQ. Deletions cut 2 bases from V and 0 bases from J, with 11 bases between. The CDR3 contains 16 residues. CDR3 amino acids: CASSLTGQFSGNTIYF. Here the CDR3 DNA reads TGTGCCAGCAGCTTAACGGGGCAGTTCTCTGGAAACACCATATATTTT.

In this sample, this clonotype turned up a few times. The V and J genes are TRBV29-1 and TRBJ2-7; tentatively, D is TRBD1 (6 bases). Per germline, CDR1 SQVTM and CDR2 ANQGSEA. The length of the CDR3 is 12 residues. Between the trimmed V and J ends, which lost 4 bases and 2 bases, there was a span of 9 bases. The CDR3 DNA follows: TGCAGCGTTGGAGAGGGGGCCTACGAGCAGTACTTC. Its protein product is CSVGEGAYEQYF.

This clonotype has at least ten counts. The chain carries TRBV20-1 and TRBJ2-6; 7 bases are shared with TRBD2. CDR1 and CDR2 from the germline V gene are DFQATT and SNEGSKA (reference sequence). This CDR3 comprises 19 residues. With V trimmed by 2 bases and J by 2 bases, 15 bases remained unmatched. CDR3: CSARNGGDWSNAGANVLTF. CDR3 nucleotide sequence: TGCAGTGCTAGAAATGGGGGGGACTGGAGCAATGCTGGGGCCAACGTCCTGACTTTC.

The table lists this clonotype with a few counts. The chain's CDR3 is CASSSGLAGGPGRETQYF. CDR3 DNA sequence: TGTGCCAGCAGCTCTGGACTAGCGGGGGGGCCAGGTCGTGAGACCCAGTACTTC. The V gene is TRBV7-9, the J gene TRBJ2-5; 15 bases map to TRBD2. The V segment lost 4 bases and the J segment 5 bases; nucleotides outside the gene matches: 11. The V gene's germline CDR1 is SEHNR and CDR2 FQNEAQ (reference sequence). The CDR3 loop spans 18 amino acids.

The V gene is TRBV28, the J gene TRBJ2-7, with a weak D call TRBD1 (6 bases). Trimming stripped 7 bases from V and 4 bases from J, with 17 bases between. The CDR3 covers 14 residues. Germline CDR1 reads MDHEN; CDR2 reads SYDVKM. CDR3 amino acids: CASNPTGVGYEQYF. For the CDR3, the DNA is TGTGCCAGCAACCCGACAGGCGTGGGATACGAGCAGTACTTC.

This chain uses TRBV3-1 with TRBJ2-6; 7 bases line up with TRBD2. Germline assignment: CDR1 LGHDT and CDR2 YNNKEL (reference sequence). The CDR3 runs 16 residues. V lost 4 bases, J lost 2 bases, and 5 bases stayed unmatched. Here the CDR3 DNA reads TGTGCCAGCAGCCCCCTGGGAGGGGCTGGGGCCAACGTCCTGACTTTC. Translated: CASSPLGGAGANVLTF.

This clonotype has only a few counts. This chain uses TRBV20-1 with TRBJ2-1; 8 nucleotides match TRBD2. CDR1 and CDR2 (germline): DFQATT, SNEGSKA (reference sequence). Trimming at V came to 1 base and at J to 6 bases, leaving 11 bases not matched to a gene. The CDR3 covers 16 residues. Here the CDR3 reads CSARARGGAWGNEQFF. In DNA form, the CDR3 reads TGCAGTGCTAGAGCCCGGGGGGGCGCTTGGGGCAATGAGCAGTTCTTC.

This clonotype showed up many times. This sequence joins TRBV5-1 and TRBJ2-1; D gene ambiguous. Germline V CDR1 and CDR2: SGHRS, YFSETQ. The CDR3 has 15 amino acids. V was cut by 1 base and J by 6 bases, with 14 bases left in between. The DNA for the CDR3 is TGCGCCAGCAGCTTGTTCAGGACGATAATCAATGAGCAGTTCTTC. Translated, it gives CASSLFRTIINEQFF.

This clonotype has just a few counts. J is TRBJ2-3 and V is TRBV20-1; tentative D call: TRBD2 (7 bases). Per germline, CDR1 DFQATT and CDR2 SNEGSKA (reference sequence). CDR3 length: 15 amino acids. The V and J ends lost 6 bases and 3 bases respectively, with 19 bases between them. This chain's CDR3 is CSASGGGGTTDTQYF. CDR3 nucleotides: TGCAGTGCCTCCGGGGGAGGGGGAACGACAGATACGCAGTATTTT.